Below, 15 T cell receptor beta chains from the same sample are listed, as sequenced in a study of CD8 T cells in ankylosing spondylitis. TCRdb reanalysed the 5' RACE reads using MiXCR and keeps one entry per CDR3 protein. The table includes about 160,000 distinct CDR3 sequences, around 17% detected once. The specimen sequenced was blood, either unsorted or a sorted T cell fraction (not recorded which). These receptors were taken from a male donor with ankylosing spondylitis or in good health (not recorded which).

This clonotype was seen ten or more times. This chain joins TRBV28 and TRBJ2-1; D remains ambiguous. There are 10 residues in the CDR3. Per germline, CDR1 MDHEN and CDR2 SYDVKM. Trimming removed 3 bases from V and 10 bases from J, with 4 bases in between. CDR3 sequence (DNA): TGTGCCAGCAGTTTCAACGAGCAGTTCTTC. This translates into CASSFNEQFF.

In the case of this clonotype: At one end, the junction sequence differs from germline, possibly due to a read error. The V gene is TRBV20-1, the J gene TRBJ2-2, with D possibly being TRBD2 (5 bases). This CDR3 region has 14 residues. Germline V gives CDR1 DFQATT, CDR2 SNEGSKA (reference sequence). For the CDR3, the DNA is TGCAATGCTAGCCGACTGTCGAACACCGGGGAGCTGTTTTTT. It yields the protein CNASRLSNTGELFF.

The rearrangement joins TRBV10-3 to TRBJ2-5, with D unresolved. The germline CDR1 and CDR2 sequences are ENHRY and SYGVKD. The CDR3 loop spans 14 amino acids. Trimming pared 0 bases from V and 4 bases from J, leaving 9 bases between. CDR3 amino acids: CAISESGSVETQYF. As DNA, the CDR3 is TGTGCCATCAGTGAGTCAGGGTCGGTAGAGACCCAGTACTTC.

The rearrangement uses TRBV18 and TRBJ2-1; D tentatively reads TRBD1 or TRBD2 (5 bases each). The CDR3 spans 16 residues. In germline, CDR1 is KGHSH, CDR2 LQKENI. The V gene lost 5 bases and the J gene lost 0 bases, with 14 bases spanning the gap. The CDR3 region has the DNA TGTGCCAGCTCAACCAGGGACGGGGCCTCCTACAATGAGCAGTTCTTC. Translation gives CASSTRDGASYNEQFF.

This clonotype was recorded a few times. The V call is TRBV12-3 or TRBV12-4, the J call TRBJ2-6; the D gene is possibly TRBD2 (5 bases). V was cut by 3 bases and J by 0 bases, with 6 bases left in between. The CDR3 is 15 amino acids. The CDR3 DNA reads as TGTGCCAGCAGTTTGGGGAGCTCTGGGGCCAACGTCCTGACTTTC. It specifies CASSLGSSGANVLTF.

The gene calls are TRBV28 and TRBJ2-7, with 8 bases identical to TRBD1. Trimming cost V 8 bases and J 3 bases; bases outside gene matches: 12. Germline lookup yields CDR1 MDHEN and CDR2 SYDVKM. The CDR3 is made up of 15 amino acids. This CDR3 reads CASVTPGGVNYEQYF. DNA for the CDR3: TGTGCCAGCGTTACCCCAGGGGGCGTTAACTACGAGCAGTACTTC.

The V and J genes are TRBV6-1 and TRBJ1-1; unclear D gene. With 4 bases removed from V and 1 base from J, the gap between germline ends came to 7 bases. Germline values: CDR1 MNHNS, CDR2 SASEGT. CDR3 length: 13 residues. CDR3 amino acids: CASSGVWNTEAFF. The CDR3 DNA follows: TGTGCCAGCAGTGGGGTCTGGAACACTGAAGCTTTCTTT.

This clonotype has more than one count but fewer than ten. V is TRBV20-1 and J is TRBJ2-3; D is possibly TRBD1 or TRBD2 (5 bases each). The CDR3 runs 15 residues. Per germline, CDR1 DFQATT and CDR2 SNEGSKA (reference sequence). V shed 5 bases and J shed 0 bases, with 15 bases lying between them. The CDR3 coding sequence is TGCAGTGCTGCAACCGGGACCGACAGCACAGATACGCAGTATTTT. Translated, it gives CSAATGTDSTDTQYF.

This clonotype has a handful of counts. The chain employs TRBV25-1 and TRBJ2-1; possibly TRBD1 for D (5 bases). Germline CDR1 reads MGHDK; CDR2 reads SYGVNS. The CDR3 has 14 amino acids. Deletions cut 5 bases from V and 4 bases from J, with 12 bases between. The CDR3 reads CASSYRGQYNEQFF. As DNA, the CDR3 is TGTGCCAGCAGTTATAGGGGCCAATACAATGAGCAGTTCTTC.

The rearrangement uses TRBV6-1 and TRBJ1-2; D perhaps matches TRBD1 (5 bases). The CDR3 length is 15 residues. Trimming stripped 6 bases from V and 2 bases from J, with 16 bases between. Germline V gene lookup returns CDR1 MNHNS and CDR2 SASEGT. The CDR3 reads CASRFYRDLNYGYTF. For the CDR3, the DNA is TGTGCCAGCAGATTTTATAGGGACCTAAACTATGGCTACACCTTC.

This clonotype was picked up a small number of times. The rearrangement links TRBV30 to TRBJ2-3; D may be TRBD1 (6 bases). Germline assignment: CDR1 GTSNPN and CDR2 SVGIG (reference sequence). The V gene lost 0 bases and the J gene lost 0 bases, with 13 bases spanning the gap. This CDR3 contains 16 residues. CDR3 sequence: CAWSVGLDRSTDTQYF. The DNA for the CDR3 is TGTGCCTGGAGTGTGGGCCTTGACAGGAGCACAGATACGCAGTATTTT.

The chain carries TRBV10-3 and TRBJ2-2; 7 bases fit TRBD1. There are 13 residues in the CDR3. With V trimmed by 7 bases and J by 6 bases, 5 bases remained unmatched. CDR1 ENHRY and CDR2 SYGVKD come from the germline V gene. Here the CDR3 DNA reads TGTGCCATCACCGACAGGGTCGCCGGGGAGCTGTTTTTT. Translating it yields CAITDRVAGELFF.

This clonotype showed up just a few times. V and J are TRBV4-1 and TRBJ2-2, with TRBD2 matching over 8 bases. CDR1 is MGHRA and CDR2 is YSYEKL in the germline V gene. The CDR3 loop spans 14 amino acids. V dropped 4 bases and J dropped 6; count of bases not matched to a gene: 4. CDR3 nucleotides: TGCGCCAGCAGCCGCGCGACTAGCGCCGGGGAGCTGTTTTTT. Protein product: CASSRATSAGELFF.

This clonotype came up many times. The V gene is TRBV5-1, the J gene TRBJ2-7, with 10 nucleotides matching TRBD2. The junction had 7 bases not matched to a gene; V was cut back by 4 bases and J by 6 bases. Germline V gene sequence: CDR1 SGHRS, CDR2 YFSETQ. The CDR3 has 14 residues. The CDR3 coding sequence is TGCGCCAGCAGCCCCTCGCTAGCGGGAGCCGAGCAGTACTTC. It codes for CASSPSLAGAEQYF.

This clonotype came up a few times. The V and J genes are TRBV15 and TRBJ2-1; possibly TRBD2 for D (6 bases). The CDR3 covers 16 residues. V was shortened by 4 bases and J by 5 bases, with 18 bases between the two germline ends. Germline assignment: CDR1 LNHNV and CDR2 YYDKDF (reference sequence). The DNA of the CDR3 is TGTGCCACCAGCACTCTCGCGGGACTCTACAACAATGAGCAGTTCTTC. Translation gives CATSTLAGLYNNEQFF.